The 7 T cell receptor beta chains listed next were all sequenced from one sample in a study of blood T cells in healthy people across ages. The use of a sample-barcoded 5' primer and a J-beta primer mix characterized a second PCR of roughly 6 to 11 cycles. TCRdb called the 5' RACE reads again in MiXCR, with one record for every CDR3 protein. Here the sample spans some 900,000 distinct CDR3 sequences, 48% being singletons. The sample consisted of blood. The receptors originated from a young man in good health.

This clonotype came up a few times. The gene calls are TRBV20-1 and TRBJ2-7; tentative D call: TRBD1 (6 bases). CDR1 is DFQATT and CDR2 is SNEGSKA in the germline V gene (reference sequence). The germline V and J ends were trimmed by 6 bases and 1 base, with 19 bases remaining between them. There are 15 residues in the CDR3. The CDR3 sequence is CSAASGQIVSYEQYF. The CDR3 bases are TGCAGTGCGGCGAGCGGACAGATCGTTTCCTACGAGCAGTACTTC.

This clonotype was counted a few times. The rearrangement uses TRBV5-1 and TRBJ2-2; 7 bases map to TRBD1. Germline V gene lookup returns CDR1 SGHRS and CDR2 YFSETQ. The V gene end was trimmed by 4 bases and the J gene end by 2 bases; junction bases not matched to a gene: 5. This CDR3 is built from 15 residues. The CDR3 spells CASSLRTGNTGELFF. CDR3 nucleotide sequence: TGCGCCAGCAGCCTGAGGACAGGCAACACCGGGGAGCTGTTTTTT.

V is TRBV7-2 and J is TRBJ2-5; TRBD1 aligns across 7 bases. V lost 4 bases and J lost 1; bases outside the gene matches: 6. Germline V CDR1 and CDR2: SGHTA, FQGNSA. The CDR3 sequence is 15 residues long. CDR3 sequence: CASSSDRDSQETQYF. The CDR3 DNA is TGTGCCAGCAGCTCAGACCGGGACAGCCAAGAGACCCAGTACTTC.

The chain uses TRBV4-1 and TRBJ2-2, with a possible D match to TRBD2 (6 bases). Trimming removed 6 bases from V and 0 bases from J, with 14 bases in between. Germline CDR1 MGHRA, CDR2 YSYEKL. CDR3 size: 16 residues. The CDR3 DNA is TGCGCCAGCAGGGAGGGATTGACAGCGAACACCGGGGAGCTGTTTTTT. Amino acid sequence: CASREGLTANTGELFF.

The chain joins TRBV6-5 to TRBJ2-7; a weak D match, TRBD1 (6 bases). CDR1 and CDR2 (germline): MNHEY, SVGAGI. The CDR3 covers 14 residues. Deletions cut 7 bases from V and 1 base from J, with 14 bases between. CDR3 sequence reads: CASTKTGISYEQYF. CDR3 DNA: TGTGCCAGCACCAAGACAGGTATATCCTACGAGCAGTACTTC.

V is TRBV5-1 and J is TRBJ1-4; D call uncertain. CDR1 and CDR2 from the germline V gene are SGHRS and YFSETQ. This CDR3 comprises 16 residues. Trimming took 4 bases from V and 0 from J, leaving 13 bases between them. The CDR3 loop is CASSPGEIATNEKLFF. For the CDR3, the DNA is TGCGCCAGCAGCCCCGGCGAAATCGCAACTAATGAAAAACTGTTTTTT.

This clonotype has a handful of counts. This sequence joins TRBV6-4 and TRBJ2-5; D remains unclear. CDR1 MRHNA and CDR2 SNTAGT come from the germline V gene. Between the trimmed V and J ends, which lost 9 bases and 7 bases, there was a span of 15 bases. The CDR3 has 12 residues. CDR3 loop: CARITLRRTQYF. CDR3 coding DNA: TGTGCCAGGATCACCTTGAGGCGGACCCAGTACTTC.